The rows below give T cell receptor beta chains drawn from one sample of a study of beta chain features in type 1 diabetes. Generated by immunoSEQ multiplex PCR, the TCRdb table keeps only in-frame clones and is missing some. Found here are fewer than 300,000 clones, about a tenth of them singletons; the top ten hold around 0.018%. Source material: naive CD4+ T cells from blood. These receptors were taken from a man younger than 45 with type 1 diabetes. The CDR3 runs from the conserved cysteine through the conserved F or W. D genes are given only for firm matches. Rows may omit the clone size; those that give it use once, few, many or a size class.

15	.	TRBD1	TRBJ2-6	TRBV2	TGTGCCAGCAGTCGGGACAGGGCTGGGGCCAACGTCCTGACTTTC	CASSRDRAGANVLTF
14	few	.	TRBJ2-5	TRBV5-1	TGCGCCAGCCGCTCGAGGGCGGTTGGGGAGACCCAGTACTTC	CASRSRAVGETQYF
15	.	.	TRBJ1-2	TRBV6-5	TGTGCCAGCAGTTCGCCACAGGATGGTAACTATGGCTACACCTTC	CASSSPQDGNYGYTF
13	few	.	TRBJ2-2	TRBV19	TGTGCCAGTAGGAGCGCGAACACCGGGGAGCTGTTTTTT	CASRSANTGELFF
15	.	TRBD2	TRBJ2-5	TRBV5-1	TGCGCCAGCAGCTTCGGGACTAGCGGGCAAGAGACCCAGTACTTC	CASSFGTSGQETQYF
10	.	TRBD1	TRBJ1-1	TRBV2	TGTGCCAGTGGGACAGAAGAAGCTTTCTTT	CASGTEEAFF
15	few	.	TRBJ1-6	TRBV18	TGTGCCAGCTCACCTCCCGGGACTTCCAGTTCACCCCTCCACTTT	CASSPPGTSSSPLHF
17	.	.	TRBJ1-5	TRBV19	TGTGCCAGTAGTATAGATTCCCGGACAGTGCGCAATCAGCCCCAGCATTTT	CASSIDSRTVRNQPQHF
14	few	.	TRBJ2-5	TRBV2	TGTGCCAGCAGTGATCCTGGGGGCCCAGAGACCCAGTACTTC	CASSDPGGPETQYF
14	.	.	TRBJ2-5	TRBV28	TGTGCCAGCATCCTCATGACTAGAAGAGAGACCCAGTACTTC	CASILMTRRETQYF
14	.	TRBD2	TRBJ2-3	TRBV11-2	TGTGCCAGCAGCAACCCTCGGGGGGCAGATACGCAGTATTTT	CASSNPRGADTQYF
12	.	.	TRBJ2-5	TRBV29-1	TGCAGCGTTGCGACGGATGGAGGGACCCAGTACTTC	CSVATDGGTQYF
14	.	TRBD1	TRBJ1-2	TRBV5-1	TGCGCCAGCAGCTTGCCGGGACAGGGGCTCGGCTACACCTTC	CASSLPGQGLGYTF
19	few	TRBD1	TRBJ1-4	TRBV4-1	TGCGCCAGCAGCCAAGAAGGACAGGGTGTAAGGATAGCTAATGAAAAACTGTTTTTT	CASSQEGQGVRIANEKLFF
14	.	.	TRBJ1-6	TRBV5-4	TGTGCCAGCAGGACTACAGTGGGGGGGACACCCCTCCACTTT	CASRTTVGGTPLHF
12	few	.	TRBJ2-3	TRBV29-1	TGCAGCGCCGACAGCGTGACAGATACGCAGTATTTT	CSADSVTDTQYF
15	.	.	TRBJ1-1	TRBV28	TGTGCCAGCAGTTTCTTCTCCACAGGCGGCACTGAAGCTTTCTTT	CASSFFSTGGTEAFF
13	.	.	TRBJ2-1	TRBV7-9	TGTGCCAGCAGCTTCGGACAGTGGGATGAGCAGTTCTTC	CASSFGQWDEQFF
14	.	.	TRBJ1-3	TRBV2	TGTGCCAGCAGCCGAACGGGCTCTGGAAACACCATATATTTT	CASSRTGSGNTIYF
18	.	.	TRBJ2-1	TRBV11-2	TGTGCCAGCAGCTCCCTTGGAGCGGTCCTAAGCTCCTACAATGAGCAGTTCTTC	CASSSLGAVLSSYNEQFF
14	.	.	TRBJ2-2	TRBV10-2	TGCGCCAGCAGGGGGGGGCAGACCACCGGGGAGCTGTTTTTT	CASRGGQTTGELFF
15	.	.	TRBJ1-1	TRBV7-9	TGTGCCAGCAGCTCCGAACAGGGTCGACGTGGGATTTCTTTCTTT	CASSSEQGRRGISFF
15	.	TRBD1	TRBJ2-5	TRBV2	TGTGCCAGCAATTTCCAGGGACAGGGGAAAGAGACCCAGTACTTC	CASNFQGQGKETQYF
13	.	.	TRBJ1-5	TRBV30	TGTGCCTGGAGCCGGCAGCGCAGTCAGCCCCAGCATTTT	CAWSRQRSQPQHF
12	few	.	TRBJ2-5	TRBV29-1	TGCAGCGCCAGACGGGGTGGGGAGACCCAGTACTTC	CSARRGGETQYF
15	few	.	TRBJ2-1	TRBV2	TGTGCCAGCAGAAATAGGGCGGGTGGGGACAATGAGCAGTTCTTC	CASRNRAGGDNEQFF
14	few	.	TRBJ1-1	TRBV30	TGTGCCTGGAGTAGAAGGGACTTGAACACTGAAGCTTTCTTT	CAWSRRDLNTEAFF
13	few	.	TRBJ1-2	TRBV30	TGTGCCTGGAGTGAAACAGGGTATAATGGCTACACCTTC	CAWSETGYNGYTF